This T cell receptor (beta chain) is drawn from a study of post-analysis software for immune sequencing data (dated by TCRdb to between 2015 and 2016). Notes on the research overall: Relapsing-remitting, secondary progressive and progressive-relapsing multiple sclerosis were recorded as disease courses, and subtype annotation was lacking for some patients. Patient repertoires were compared against roughly 11 previously published healthy control repertoires from donors aged roughly 6 to 28 years. A subset of samples was prepared in parallel using single-end sample barcoding, then pooled and co-amplified after Illumina adapter ligation. What the authors observed across the whole study: Direct clustering with F measure showed strong co-clustering of samples prepared in the same batch, prompting a batch-effect correction. Several TRBV segments, including TRBV5-6, TRBV5-1 and TRBV20-1, were significantly more frequent in patients than controls. The control group was slightly older than the multiple sclerosis patient group. Normalized Chao1 diversity was significantly lower in multiple sclerosis patients than controls, suggesting substantial peripheral T-cell clonal expansion.

The library was built by means of PCR. The sequencer was an Illumina HiSeq 2500. To reduce PCR and sequencing biases, unique molecular identifiers were built into the TCR beta cDNA libraries. Roughly 0.5 million cDNA molecules were obtained per 1 to 10 million input T cells, so each molecule approximated one T cell. The patient libraries were prepared and sequenced with the same protocol used for the earlier healthy control dataset. Within a given batch, samples were prepared together, multiplexed and sequenced on the same HiSeq lane. The study's own analysis went as follows. MIGEC handled the raw barcoded reads, throwing out single-read molecular identifier groups before consensus assembly and CDR3 extraction. VDJtools was used for post-analysis of the clonotype tables, and diversity was normalized by down-sampling every dataset to the size of the smallest sample. Repertoire overlap clustering matched CDR3 amino acid but not nucleotide sequences to correct batch-related cross-sample contamination. TCRdb applied fastp at Q25 and MiXCR to the public reads, then kept only in-frame beta chains. Identical CDR3 protein sequences are pooled into one entry, listed with their most common genes and DNA. The V and J calls shown here were made by TCRdb, not taken from the authors' results. The sample table records roughly 600,000 distinct CDR3 sequences; about 40% of these occur just once. The biggest ten clones account for 1.5% to 2% of the sample.

The CDR3 numbers 15 residues from cysteine through phenylalanine. Just the 45-base CDR3 DNA is kept, in frame starting at base 1. CDR1 and CDR2 are drawn from the germline V gene (reference sequence): MNHEY, SMNVEV. To demonstrate the VDJtools post-analysis software, the study profiled TCR beta repertoires from the peripheral blood of under 15 young patients with multiple sclerosis. Multiple sclerosis patients were children and adolescents aged roughly 6 to 15 years. Details on this clonotype: Its antigen remains unidentified. No base quality information exists; no much larger clone differs at one position.

Sequenced: blood. The receptor's source is a girl aged 10-17 years with multiple sclerosis. The sequence joins TRBV27 to TRBJ2-5, and TRBD1 matches 8 of the central bases. The DNA end is a closer match to TRBJ2-7, so the J assignment may be wrong. Here is the DNA: TGTGCCAGCAGTTTAATGACAGGGGTTCCCTACGAGCAGTACTTC. This yields the protein CASSLMTGVPYEQYF.